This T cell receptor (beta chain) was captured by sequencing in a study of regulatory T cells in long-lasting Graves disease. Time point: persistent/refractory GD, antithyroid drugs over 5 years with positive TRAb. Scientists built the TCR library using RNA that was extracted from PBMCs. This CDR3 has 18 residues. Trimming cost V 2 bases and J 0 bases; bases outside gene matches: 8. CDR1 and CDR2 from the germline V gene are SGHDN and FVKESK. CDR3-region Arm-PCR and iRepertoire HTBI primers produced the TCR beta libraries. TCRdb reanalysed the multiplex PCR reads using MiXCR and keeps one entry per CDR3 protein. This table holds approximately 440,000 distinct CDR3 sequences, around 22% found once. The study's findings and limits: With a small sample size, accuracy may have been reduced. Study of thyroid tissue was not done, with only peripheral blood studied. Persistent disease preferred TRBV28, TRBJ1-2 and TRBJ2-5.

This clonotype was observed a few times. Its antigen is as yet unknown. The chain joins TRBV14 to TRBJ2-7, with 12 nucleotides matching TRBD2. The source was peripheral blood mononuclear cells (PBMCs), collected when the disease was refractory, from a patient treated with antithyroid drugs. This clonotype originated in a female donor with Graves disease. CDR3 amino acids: CASSQTGLAGGLSYEQYF. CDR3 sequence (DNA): TGTGCCAGCAGCCAAACGGGACTAGCGGGTGGCCTCTCCTACGAGCAGTACTTC.